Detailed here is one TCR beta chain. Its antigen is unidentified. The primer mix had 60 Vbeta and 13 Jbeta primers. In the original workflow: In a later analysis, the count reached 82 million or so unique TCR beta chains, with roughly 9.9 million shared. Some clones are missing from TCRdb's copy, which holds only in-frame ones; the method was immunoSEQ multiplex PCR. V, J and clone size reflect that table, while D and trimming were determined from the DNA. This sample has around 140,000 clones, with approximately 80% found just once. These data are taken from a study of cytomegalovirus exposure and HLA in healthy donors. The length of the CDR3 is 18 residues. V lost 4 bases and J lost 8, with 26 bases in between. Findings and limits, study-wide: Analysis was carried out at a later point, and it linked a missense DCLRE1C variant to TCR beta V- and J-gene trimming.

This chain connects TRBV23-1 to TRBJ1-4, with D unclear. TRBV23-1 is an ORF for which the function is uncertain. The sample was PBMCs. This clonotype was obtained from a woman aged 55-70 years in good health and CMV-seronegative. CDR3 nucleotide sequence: TGCGCCAGCAGTCTTATCGACATACTCAGGTCCCGCGGGGAAAAACTGTTTTTT. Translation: CASSLIDILRSRGEKLFF.